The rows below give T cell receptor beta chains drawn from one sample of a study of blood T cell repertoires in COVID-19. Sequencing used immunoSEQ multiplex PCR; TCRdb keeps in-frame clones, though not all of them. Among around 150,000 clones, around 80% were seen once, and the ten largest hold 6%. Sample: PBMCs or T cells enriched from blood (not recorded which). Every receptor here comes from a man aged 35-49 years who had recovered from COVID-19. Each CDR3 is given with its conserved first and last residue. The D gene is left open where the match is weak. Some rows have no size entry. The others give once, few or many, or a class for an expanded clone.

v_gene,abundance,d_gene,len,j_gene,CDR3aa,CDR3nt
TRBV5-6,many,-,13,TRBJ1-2,CASSLARVGGYTF,TGTGCCAGCAGCTTGGCCAGGGTGGGTGGCTACACCTTC
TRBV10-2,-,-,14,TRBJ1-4,CASSSGDRSEKLFF,TGCGCCAGCAGTTCAGGGGACCGGTCAGAAAAACTGTTTTTT
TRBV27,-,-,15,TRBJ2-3,CASSSQGRATDTQYF,TGTGCCAGCAGTTCACAGGGCAGGGCGACAGATACGCAGTATTTT
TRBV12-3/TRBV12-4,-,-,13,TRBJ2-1,CASSFLGDNEQFF,TGTGCCAGCAGTTTCCTCGGAGACAATGAGCAGTTCTTC
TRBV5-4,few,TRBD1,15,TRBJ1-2,CASSPSSRTGYGYTF,TGTGCCAGCAGCCCCTCATCCCGGACAGGCTATGGCTACACCTTC
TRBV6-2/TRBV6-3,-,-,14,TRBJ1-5,CASSLLHSNQPQHF,TGTGCCAGCAGTTTACTCCATAGCAATCAGCCCCAGCATTTT
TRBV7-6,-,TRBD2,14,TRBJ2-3,CASSSSGGPDTQYF,TGTGCCAGCAGCTCTAGCGGGGGCCCAGATACGCAGTATTTT
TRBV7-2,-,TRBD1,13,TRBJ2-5,CASSPGQGETQYF,TGTGCCAGCTCACCAGGACAGGGAGAGACCCAGTACTTC
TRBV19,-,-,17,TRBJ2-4,CASSTGGSAQAKNIQYF,TGTGCCAGTAGTACCGGCGGGTCGGCCCAAGCCAAAAACATTCAGTACTTC
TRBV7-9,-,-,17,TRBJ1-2,CASSRPGTRIAIYGYTF,TGTGCCAGCAGCCGACCCGGGACACGGATTGCAATCTATGGCTACACCTTC
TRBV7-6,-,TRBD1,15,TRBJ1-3,CASSLSQGAGNTIYF,TGTGCCAGCAGCTTAAGTCAGGGGGCTGGAAACACCATATATTTT
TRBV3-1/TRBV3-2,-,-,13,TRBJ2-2,CASSQTATGELFF,TGTGCCAGCAGCCAGACAGCCACCGGGGAGCTGTTTTTT
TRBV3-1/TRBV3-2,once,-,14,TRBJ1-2,CASSRKGVPYGYTF,TGTGCCAGCAGCCGAAAGGGAGTACCCTATGGCTACACCTTC
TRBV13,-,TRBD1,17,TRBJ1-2,CASSSKGQGKYIYGYTF,TGTGCCAGCAGCTCCAAAGGACAGGGAAAATATATATATGGCTACACCTTC
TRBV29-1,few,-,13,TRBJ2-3,CSAAGQVTDTQYF,TGCAGCGCCGCTGGGCAGGTCACAGATACGCAGTATTTT
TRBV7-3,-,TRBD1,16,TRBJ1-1,CASSLSTGGLNTEAFF,TGTGCCAGCAGCTTGTCGACAGGGGGCTTGAACACTGAAGCTTTCTTT
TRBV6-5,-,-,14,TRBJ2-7,CASSPDRTFYEQYF,TGTGCCAGCTCTCCCGACAGGACTTTCTACGAGCAGTACTTC
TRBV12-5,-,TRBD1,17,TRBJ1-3,CASGLGLDRGLGNTIYF,TGTGCTAGTGGTTTAGGACTCGACAGGGGACTTGGAAACACCATATATTTT
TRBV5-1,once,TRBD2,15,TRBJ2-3,CASSSLAGGPDTQYF,TGCGCCAGCAGCTCCCTAGCGGGGGGGCCTGATACGCAGTATTTT
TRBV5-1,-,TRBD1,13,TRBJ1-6,CASSLDRGAPLHF,TGCGCCAGCAGCTTGGACAGGGGGGCCCCCCTCCACTTT
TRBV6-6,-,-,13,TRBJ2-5,CASSPGETRAQYF,TGTGCCAGCAGTCCCGGAGAGACCAGGGCCCAGTACTTC
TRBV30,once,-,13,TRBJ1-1,CACPGWGGTEAFF,TGTGCCTGCCCAGGGTGGGGAGGCACTGAAGCTTTCTTT
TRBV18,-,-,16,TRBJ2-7,CASSPPGSQSSYEQYF,TGTGCCAGCTCACCACCTGGGAGTCAAAGCTCCTACGAGCAGTACTTC
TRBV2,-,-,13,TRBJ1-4,CASSRNSGEKLFF,TGTGCCAGCAGCCGGAATAGCGGTGAAAAACTGTTTTTT
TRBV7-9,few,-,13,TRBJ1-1,CASSLAANTEAFF,TGTGCCAGCAGCTTAGCGGCGAACACTGAAGCTTTCTTT
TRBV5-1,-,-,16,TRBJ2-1,CASSSPGRGGRNEQFF,TGCGCCAGCAGCTCCCCTGGGAGGGGGGGACGAAATGAGCAGTTCTTC
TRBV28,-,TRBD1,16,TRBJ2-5,CASSRGQGYGEETQYF,TGTGCCAGCTCCCGGGGACAGGGGTACGGGGAAGAGACCCAGTACTTC